This T cell receptor (beta chain) was identified during a study of blood T cell repertoires in COVID-19. The CDR3 is made up of 18 amino acids. Germline CDR1 SGHTA, CDR2 FQGNSA. Germline trimming cut 4 bases from V and 10 bases from J; bases unmatched to any gene: 17. In the authors' workflow: Amplification of reference gene primers provided the estimated nucleated cell counts. Using immunoSEQ multiplex PCR, the repertoire was profiled, and TCRdb retains in-frame clones only, with some absent. That table gives V, J and clone size, and the DNA gave D and trimming. The sample carries some 65,000 clones, 80% recorded once.

This sequence was found in a human donor in a cohort sampled during active COVID-19. The sample consisted of peripheral blood. This sequence joins TRBV7-2 and TRBJ2-1, with 12 bases identical to TRBD2. The CDR3 region is CASSSLLLPGLAGAEQFF. CDR3 DNA: TGTGCCAGCAGCTCCCTCCTTCTCCCGGGACTAGCGGGTGCAGAGCAGTTCTTC.